The 9 T cell receptor beta chains below come from one sample, sequenced in a study of PD-1 blockade in classical Hodgkin lymphoma. The data were produced by immunoSEQ multiplex PCR, yet TCRdb's version contains in-frame clones alone and is incomplete. The data show over 20,000 clones, under 75% seen once. The time point denotes: cycle 4 day 1 (C4D1), after 6 weeks of nivolumab. Relapses following autologous stem cell transplantation were seen in all patients, with brentuximab vedotin exposure varying. This specimen consisted of peripheral blood mononuclear cells (PBMCs), obtained before the fourth cycle of nivolumab. The source is a human donor with classical Hodgkin lymphoma.

A few counts support this clone. The V gene is TRBV6-1, the J gene TRBJ2-1; 9 bases are a match to TRBD1. CDR1 and CDR2 from the germline V gene are MNHNS and SASEGT. V was pared by 2 bases and J by 6 bases, with 2 bases of the junction left unmatched. This CDR3 is 14 amino acids long. The CDR3 loop is CASSERTGVNEQFF. The CDR3 DNA is TGTGCCAGCAGTGAAAGGACAGGGGTCAATGAGCAGTTCTTC.

This clone was seen once. This chain connects TRBV7-9 to TRBJ2-3, with no clear D. Germline V gene lookup returns CDR1 SEHNR and CDR2 FQNEAQ (reference sequence). The CDR3 totals 14 residues. V was trimmed by 1 base and J by 3 bases, leaving 8 bases between them. The CDR3 protein is CASSLDHSTDTQYF. In DNA, the CDR3 is TGTGCCAGCAGCTTAGACCACTCGACAGATACGCAGTATTTT. Full variable domain (outside the CDR3, taken from reference TRBV7-9 and TRBJ2-3): DTGVSQNPRHKITKRGQNVTFRCDPISEHNRLYWYRQTLGQGPEFLTYFQNEAQLEKSRLLSDRFSAERPKGSFSTLEIQRTEQGDSAMYLCASSLDHSTDTQYFGPGTRLTVL.

The chain carries TRBV2 and TRBJ1-3; D gene ambiguous. V shed 5 bases and J shed 2 bases, with 13 bases lying between them. CDR1 is SNHLY and CDR2 is FYNNEI in the germline V gene. The CDR3 is 15 amino acids. As DNA, the CDR3 is TGTGCCAGCAGTCCGGGCCTGTCCCCTGGAAACACCATATATTTT. This sequence encodes CASSPGLSPGNTIYF.

The rearrangement uses TRBV4-3 and TRBJ1-2; D is ambiguous. The CDR3 is 16 amino acids. From germline, CDR1 is LGHNA and CDR2 YSLEER. Trimming left V 0 bases short and J 1 base short, with 12 bases between. This CDR3 is CASSQDTRIFNYGYTF. As DNA, the CDR3 is TGCGCCAGCAGCCAAGATACCCGGATATTTAACTATGGCTACACCTTC.

The V and J genes are TRBV4-1 and TRBJ2-5; TRBD2 matches 9 bases. This CDR3 comprises 19 residues. CDR1 MGHRA and CDR2 YSYEKL come from the germline V gene. The trim removed 4 bases at V and 5 bases at J, leaving 20 bases unmatched. This CDR3 reads CASSRNMAGLAGDTETQYF. For the CDR3, the DNA is TGCGCCAGCAGCCGGAACATGGCGGGGTTAGCGGGGGATACGGAGACCCAGTACTTC.

The gene calls are TRBV5-6 and TRBJ2-2, with 8 bases lining up with TRBD1. The CDR3 length is 14 residues. Germline V gene sequence: CDR1 SGHDT, CDR2 YYEEEE. The J segment lost 5 bases and the V segment lost 4 bases, leaving 4 bases of the junction unmatched. The CDR3 region is CASSPRTGTGELFF. The CDR3 nucleotides are TGTGCCAGCAGCCCTCGGACAGGGACCGGGGAGCTGTTTTTT.

V usage is TRBV4-1 and J usage is TRBJ1-4, with D possibly being TRBD1 (6 bases). The CDR3 consists of 15 residues. Germline V CDR1 and CDR2: MGHRA, YSYEKL. The V end lost 3 bases, the J end lost 7 bases, and 15 bases lay between the germline ends. CDR3 residues: CASSQGWTDIEKLFF. CDR3 DNA: TGCGCCAGCAGCCAGGGCTGGACAGACATTGAAAAACTGTTTTTT.

The rearrangement uses TRBV7-3 and TRBJ2-1; unclear D gene. V lost 4 bases and J 5 bases, leaving 9 bases between the germline ends. The CDR3 runs to 13 residues. The V gene's germline CDR1 is SGHTA and CDR2 FQGTGA. CDR3 residues: CASSWSLDNEQFF. In nucleotides, the CDR3 is TGTGCCAGCAGCTGGTCTCTGGACAATGAGCAGTTCTTC.

A single count supports this clone. This chain connects TRBV6-5 to TRBJ1-1; TRBD1 matches 9 bases. Germline V gives CDR1 MNHEY, CDR2 SVGAGI. The CDR3 totals 14 residues. With 6 bases clipped from V and 6 bases from J, the junction kept 8 bases outside the gene matches. CDR3 bases: TGTGCCAGCAGCCCCGGGACAGGGTGGGCTGAAGCTTTCTTT. Translated: CASSPGTGWAEAFF.